This TCR beta chain was sequenced for a study of tumor-infiltrating lymphocytes in primary liver carcinoma. Study details: The patient population consisted of men and women between 30 and 69 years of age. Among the tumors, stages were T1-T3 N0M0 and sizes roughly 4 to 10 cm. Broader study findings: In tumor-adjacent and tumor-blood pairs, overlap was lower than in tumor region pairs.

DNA and RNA were both co-extracted from about 19-30 mg of bulk tissue that had not been sorted. Five separate regions per tumor were sampled. This clonotype has at least ten counts. Its antigen remains unknown. V was trimmed by 2 bases and J by 5 bases, leaving 16 bases between them. The CDR3 has 15 amino acids. Germline V lookup: CDR1 SGHRS, CDR2 YFSETQ. Starting material of about 0.45 ug total RNA yielded TCR beta cDNA via a constant-region primer. Three nested multiplex PCR rounds, a slightly modified ARM-PCR, produced the libraries for TCR beta. With TRBV1-TRBV30 forward primers and a C-beta reverse primer, the first two PCR rounds were run for roughly 10 cycles each. TCRdb independently ran MiXCR on the multiplex PCR reads; one entry per CDR3 protein. This sample has about 78,000 distinct CDR3 sequences, with 70% to 75% found just once.

Sequencing used liver tumor tissue from sampling region 4. Subset in this sample: tumor region T4, right-lateral pole. The TCR sequence derives from a woman aged 60-70 years with primary liver carcinoma and hepatitis B virus infection. The V gene is TRBV5-1, the J gene TRBJ2-5; D is possibly TRBD2 (6 bases). This CDR3 is CASSLALADVETQYF. In nucleotides, the CDR3 is TGCGCCAGCAGCTTAGCACTAGCTGACGTCGAGACCCAGTACTTC.